This TCR beta chain originates from a study of blood T cells in healthy people across ages. Study summary: Roughly one uniquely barcoded beta molecule per two T cells was captured.

Together with a sample-barcoded 5' primer, a J-beta primer mix was included in a second PCR lasting about 7 to 11 cycles. TCRdb re-called the 5' RACE reads with MiXCR, one entry per CDR3 protein. Counted here are approximately 800,000 distinct CDR3 sequences, 55% to 75% occurring once; the ten biggest clones make up 22%. Study-level results: Per million T cells, TCR beta diversity dropped about linearly as age rose.

This clonotype was observed a handful of times. Its antigen is not identified. The source material was blood. This clonotype was obtained from a man aged 25 to 40 in good health.

This CDR3 is CAISEAGTELYEQYF. CDR3 DNA: TGTGCCATCAGTGAGGCCGGGACAGAGCTCTACGAGCAGTACTTC. The chain employs TRBV10-3 and TRBJ2-7; TRBD1 matches at 7 bases. Germline values: CDR1 ENHRY, CDR2 SYGVKD. Losses at the gene ends were 2 bases for V and 3 bases for J; bases not matched to a gene: 7. CDR3 length: 15 amino acids.